This is a list of T cell receptor beta chains from one sample in a study of control samples from healthy donors and cancer patients. The repertoire was sequenced with immunoSEQ multiplex PCR; TCRdb's copy has only in-frame clones and lacks some. The sample carries 170,000 or so clones, around 91% recorded once. The sample was blood. These receptors all stem from a woman aged 45 to 65 in good health. Both conserved end residues are part of each CDR3. A D gene is named only where the DNA matches it firmly. Clone size is not always given. Where it is, it says once, few, many or a class for expanded clones.

j_gene: TRBJ1-6; abundance: .; d_gene: TRBD1; v_gene: TRBV28; CDR3nt: TGTGCCAGCACCCTAGGACAGGGGACTCCACCCCTCCACTTT; CDR3aa: CASTLGQGTPPLHF
j_gene: TRBJ2-5; abundance: .; d_gene: TRBD2; v_gene: TRBV10-2; CDR3nt: TGCGCCAGCAGTCACGGACTAGCGGGAGGGCCGGAGGAGACCCAGTACTTC; CDR3aa: CASSHGLAGGPEETQYF
j_gene: TRBJ1-1; abundance: .; d_gene: .; v_gene: TRBV20-1; CDR3nt: TGCAGTGCTAGGAGAGGGTACGAAGCTTTCTTT; CDR3aa: CSARRGYEAFF
j_gene: TRBJ2-5; abundance: .; d_gene: TRBD1; v_gene: TRBV6-1; CDR3nt: TGTGCCAGCAGTGAACAGGGGGCGGGAGAGACCCAGTACTTC; CDR3aa: CASSEQGAGETQYF
j_gene: TRBJ1-1; abundance: .; d_gene: .; v_gene: TRBV10-3; CDR3nt: TGTGCCATCACCCCCGGTACAGGGTCGGGGACTGAAGCTTTCTTT; CDR3aa: CAITPGTGSGTEAFF
j_gene: TRBJ1-2; abundance: .; d_gene: .; v_gene: TRBV10-3; CDR3nt: TGTGCCATCAGTGAGTCGACAGCCTATACTATAAGCTACACCTTC; CDR3aa: CAISESTAYTISYTF
j_gene: TRBJ2-1; abundance: .; d_gene: .; v_gene: TRBV27; CDR3nt: TGTGCCAGCAGTTTAGTTCTGGGGCAGGGGATCCATGAGCAGTTCTTC; CDR3aa: CASSLVLGQGIHEQFF
j_gene: TRBJ1-2; abundance: .; d_gene: .; v_gene: TRBV9; CDR3nt: TGTGCCAGCAGCCCAACAGGACAGCATACTAACTATGGCTACACCTTC; CDR3aa: CASSPTGQHTNYGYTF
j_gene: TRBJ1-2; abundance: .; d_gene: .; v_gene: TRBV28; CDR3nt: TGTGCCAGCAGTCTTCGACCGCTTGGCTACACCTTC; CDR3aa: CASSLRPLGYTF
j_gene: TRBJ2-1; abundance: .; d_gene: TRBD1; v_gene: TRBV7-8; CDR3nt: TGTGCCAGCAGTCGTAGGACAGGGGGGTACAATGAGCAGTTCTTC; CDR3aa: CASSRRTGGYNEQFF
j_gene: TRBJ1-2; abundance: .; d_gene: TRBD1; v_gene: TRBV6-4; CDR3nt: TGTGCCAGCAGTGCGGGACAGGGGTTCGCCTATGGCTACACCTTC; CDR3aa: CASSAGQGFAYGYTF
j_gene: TRBJ2-1; abundance: .; d_gene: .; v_gene: TRBV7-6; CDR3nt: TGTGCCAGCAGCTTTGAGGTGGGCTACAATGAGCAGTTCTTC; CDR3aa: CASSFEVGYNEQFF
j_gene: TRBJ1-5; abundance: .; d_gene: TRBD1; v_gene: TRBV6-2/TRBV6-3; CDR3nt: TGTGCCAGCAGTTACACAGGGGGCTTTAATCAGCCCCAGCATTTT; CDR3aa: CASSYTGGFNQPQHF
j_gene: TRBJ2-6; abundance: .; d_gene: .; v_gene: TRBV5-4; CDR3nt: TGTGCCAGCAGCCCACAAAACAACGTCCTGACTTTC; CDR3aa: CASSPQNNVLTF
j_gene: TRBJ2-3; abundance: .; d_gene: TRBD2; v_gene: TRBV3-1/TRBV3-2; CDR3nt: TGTGCCAGCAGCCAAGGACTAGCGGGCACAGATACGCAGTATTTT; CDR3aa: CASSQGLAGTDTQYF
j_gene: TRBJ2-2; abundance: .; d_gene: TRBD2; v_gene: TRBV3-1/TRBV3-2; CDR3nt: TGTGCCAGCACCACGACTAGCGGGACTTTTAACACCGGGGAGCTGTTTTTT; CDR3aa: CASTTTSGTFNTGELFF
j_gene: TRBJ2-2; abundance: few; d_gene: TRBD2; v_gene: TRBV6-2/TRBV6-3; CDR3nt: TGTGCCAGCAGTTGGTGGAGCGGGAGCGCCGGGGAGCTGTTTTTT; CDR3aa: CASSWWSGSAGELFF
j_gene: TRBJ1-4; abundance: .; d_gene: TRBD1; v_gene: TRBV5-1; CDR3nt: TGCGCCAGCAGCTTGGATGGGACAGGTCCCGAAAAACTGTTTTTT; CDR3aa: CASSLDGTGPEKLFF
j_gene: TRBJ1-2; abundance: .; d_gene: .; v_gene: TRBV5-8; CDR3nt: TGTGCCAGCAGCAACTCTGGGGGCTTTACGGTCGGCTACACCTTC; CDR3aa: CASSNSGGFTVGYTF
j_gene: TRBJ2-2; abundance: .; d_gene: TRBD1; v_gene: TRBV10-3; CDR3nt: TGTGCCGCTACCGGGACAGCAAACACCGGGGAGCTGTTTTTT; CDR3aa: CAATGTANTGELFF
j_gene: TRBJ1-3; abundance: .; d_gene: .; v_gene: TRBV30; CDR3nt: TGTGCCTGGAGTCCAACGGGCGGAAACACCATATATTTT; CDR3aa: CAWSPTGGNTIYF
j_gene: TRBJ2-5; abundance: .; d_gene: TRBD1; v_gene: TRBV5-1; CDR3nt: TGCGCCAGCAACAGGGGGACGGCGATACAAGAGACCCAGTACTTC; CDR3aa: CASNRGTAIQETQYF
j_gene: TRBJ2-1; abundance: few; d_gene: .; v_gene: TRBV6-2/TRBV6-3; CDR3nt: TGTGCCAGCAGTTACCCGGGAAATCCTAGCGCATTTAGCTCCTACAATGAGCAGTTCTTC; CDR3aa: CASSYPGNPSAFSSYNEQFF
j_gene: TRBJ1-2; abundance: .; d_gene: .; v_gene: TRBV19; CDR3nt: TGTGCCAGTAGTATAGATCGACGTTATGGCTACACCTTC; CDR3aa: CASSIDRRYGYTF
j_gene: TRBJ1-2; abundance: .; d_gene: .; v_gene: TRBV5-6; CDR3nt: TGTGCCAGCAGCCGGGCGGGCTATGGCTACACCTTC; CDR3aa: CASSRAGYGYTF
j_gene: TRBJ1-5; abundance: .; d_gene: .; v_gene: TRBV19; CDR3nt: TGTGCCGCTGGGTACGGGGCCCAGCATTTT; CDR3aa: CAAGYGAQHF
j_gene: TRBJ1-2; abundance: once; d_gene: .; v_gene: TRBV7-9; CDR3nt: TGTGCCAGCAGCTTGGGCCAGGGAGGAGGCTACACCTTC; CDR3aa: CASSLGQGGGYTF
j_gene: TRBJ1-3; abundance: .; d_gene: .; v_gene: TRBV28; CDR3nt: TGTGCCAGCCACAATCGAAACACCATATATTTT; CDR3aa: CASHNRNTIYF
j_gene: TRBJ1-1; abundance: .; d_gene: .; v_gene: TRBV6-6; CDR3nt: TGTGCCAGCAGTTACAACCCGAACACTGAAGCTTTCTTT; CDR3aa: CASSYNPNTEAFF